A selection of T cell receptor beta chains follows, all from one sample in a study of blood T cell repertoires in COVID-19. The method was immunoSEQ multiplex PCR; TCRdb's version includes in-frame clones alone and lacks a portion of them. The sample holds fewer than 250,000 clones, 86% seen once. Material: PBMCs or T cells enriched from blood (not recorded which). These receptors came from a woman aged 50 to 60 who had recovered from COVID-19. Each CDR3 is given with its conserved first and last residue. The D gene is left open where the match is weak. For some rows the clone size is stated as once, few or many, or as a class when expanded; others skip it.

clone_size j_call v_call d_call cdr3_nt cdr3_aa
. TRBJ2-1 TRBV5-1 . TGCGCCAGCAGCTCTCGGGATCCCCAGGGGGGTGAGCAGTTCTTC CASSSRDPQGGEQFF
. TRBJ2-7 TRBV6-5 TRBD2 TGTGCCAGCAGCCGACGCGGGAGCTCCTACGAGCAGTACTTC CASSRRGSSYEQYF
. TRBJ2-7 TRBV3-1/TRBV3-2 TRBD1 TGTGCCAGCAGCCAAGACCGGGACAGGGGTTACGAGCAGTACTTC CASSQDRDRGYEQYF
. TRBJ1-2 TRBV4-3 . TGCGCCAGCAGCCAAGACTTCGGACAAGGTGGGAATGGCTACACCTTC CASSQDFGQGGNGYTF
few TRBJ2-1 TRBV19 . TGTGCCAGTAGTATACCAGGGATCTACAATGAGCAGTTCTTC CASSIPGIYNEQFF
. TRBJ2-7 TRBV27 TRBD1 TGTGCCAGCAGTCAACAGGGGGGCGAGCAGTACTTC CASSQQGGEQYF
. TRBJ1-1 TRBV10-3 . TGTGCCATCAATAAACAAAAGAACACTGAAGCTTTCTTT CAINKQKNTEAFF
. TRBJ1-2 TRBV28 . TGTGCCAGCAGTAGATTAGTCCTCTATGGCTACACCTTC CASSRLVLYGYTF
. TRBJ1-6 TRBV19 . TGTGCCAGTAGGACGACAGATCAATCACCCCTCCACTTT CASRTTDQSPLHF
. TRBJ2-1 TRBV15 TRBD2 TGTGCCACCAGCAGAGATCCCGCTAGCGGGGGTCCTTCCTTCTCCTACAATGAGCAGTTCTTC CATSRDPASGGPSFSYNEQFF
. TRBJ2-3 TRBV7-2 TRBD2 TGTGCCAGCAGCATTAGCGGGGGGGCGGATACGCAGTATTTT CASSISGGADTQYF
. TRBJ1-1 TRBV29-1 TRBD1 TGCAGCGCAAGAGACAGGGGTAGCACTGAAGCTTTCTTT CSARDRGSTEAFF
. TRBJ2-3 TRBV5-1 . TGCGCCAGCAGCTTGGGACAGTCCACAGATACGCAGTATTTT CASSLGQSTDTQYF
. TRBJ2-1 TRBV5-6 . TGTGCCAGCAGCCGCCAACGGGGTTACAATGAGCAGTTCTTC CASSRQRGYNEQFF
. TRBJ1-4 TRBV6-5 . TGTGCCAGCAGATTTAGCCGGGGTTCTAATGAAAAACTGTTTTTT CASRFSRGSNEKLFF
. TRBJ2-1 TRBV24-1 TRBD1 TGTGCCACCAGTGATGAATGGACAGGGGGGAATGAGCAGTTCTTC CATSDEWTGGNEQFF
. TRBJ2-1 TRBV6-4 . TGTGCCAGCAGTGACCAGGGAGGCTCCTACAATGAGCAGTTCTTC CASSDQGGSYNEQFF
. TRBJ2-7 TRBV7-2 TRBD1 TGTGCCAGCAGCTCCAGACAGGGTGTTTACGAGCAGTACTTC CASSSRQGVYEQYF
. TRBJ1-5 TRBV4-3 . TGCGCCAGCAGCCAACGGTTGGGCAATCAGCCCCAGCATTTT CASSQRLGNQPQHF
once TRBJ2-4 TRBV4-1 TRBD1 TGCGCCAGCAGCCAACCCCGACAGGGAATAAAAAACATTCAGTACTTC CASSQPRQGIKNIQYF
. TRBJ1-1 TRBV12-5 TRBD1 TGTGCTAGTGGTTTGAGTCAGGGGGTATCCACTGAAGCTTTCTTT CASGLSQGVSTEAFF
once TRBJ2-5 TRBV28 TRBD1 TGTGCCAGCAGTCTGACAGGGGGGGTACAAGAGACCCAGTACTTC CASSLTGGVQETQYF
. TRBJ2-3 TRBV5-1 TRBD2 TGCGCCAGCAGCTGGACTAGCGGGGGCCGCACGGATACGCAGTATTTT CASSWTSGGRTDTQYF
. TRBJ1-2 TRBV15 . TGTGCCACCAGCAGAGGAGCGGGGCCTAACTATGGCTACACCTTC CATSRGAGPNYGYTF
. TRBJ2-2 TRBV28 TRBD2 TGTGCCAGCAGTTTAAGCCTAGCGGGGGCCGGGGAGCTGTTTTTT CASSLSLAGAGELFF
once TRBJ2-1 TRBV7-9 TRBD2 TGTGCCTCGGGGATGCTAGCGGGGAATGTTGGTGAGCAGTTCTTC CASGMLAGNVGEQFF
few TRBJ2-5 TRBV9 . TGTGCCAGCAGCGTAGTGGCGGGATCAGTAGAGACCCAGTACTTC CASSVVAGSVETQYF
. TRBJ2-1 TRBV7-3 TRBD2 TGTGCCAGCAGCTTCCTAGCGGGAGAGGCTAATGAGCAGTTCTTC CASSFLAGEANEQFF
. TRBJ1-1 TRBV27 . TGTGCCAGCAGCCCGGGAAGGCAGCCTTCGACTGAAGCTTTCTTT CASSPGRQPSTEAFF
. TRBJ2-1 TRBV9 TRBD1 TGTGCCAGCAGCCCATCGACAGGGGGTCGGAATGAGCAGTTCTTC CASSPSTGGRNEQFF
. TRBJ2-7 TRBV4-1 TRBD1 TGCGCCAGCAGCCGCACCTCAGGGACAGGGAGCGAGCAGTACTTC CASSRTSGTGSEQYF
. TRBJ2-7 TRBV3-1/TRBV3-2 . TGTGCCAGCAGCCTCGCGAGCGAGCAGTACTTC CASSLASEQYF
few TRBJ2-5 TRBV5-1 TRBD2 TGCGCCAGCAGCTTGGGAGCGGGACGGTACCAAGAGACCCAGTACTTC CASSLGAGRYQETQYF